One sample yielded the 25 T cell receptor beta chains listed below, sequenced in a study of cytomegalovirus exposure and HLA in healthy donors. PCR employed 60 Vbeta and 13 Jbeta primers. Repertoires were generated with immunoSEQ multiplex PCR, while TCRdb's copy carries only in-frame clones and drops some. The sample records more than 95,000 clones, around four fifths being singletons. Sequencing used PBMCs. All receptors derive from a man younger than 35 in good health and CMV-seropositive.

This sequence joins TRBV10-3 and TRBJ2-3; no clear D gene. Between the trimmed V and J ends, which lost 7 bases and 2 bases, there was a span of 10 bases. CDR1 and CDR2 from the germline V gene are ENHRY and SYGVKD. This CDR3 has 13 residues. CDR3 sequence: CAIKEAPTDTQYF. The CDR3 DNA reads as TGTGCCATCAAAGAGGCCCCCACAGATACGCAGTATTTT.

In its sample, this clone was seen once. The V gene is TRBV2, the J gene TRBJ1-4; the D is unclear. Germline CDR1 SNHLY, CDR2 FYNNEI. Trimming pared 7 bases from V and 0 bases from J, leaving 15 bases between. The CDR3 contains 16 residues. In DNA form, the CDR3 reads TGTGCCAGCACCCGGGGTGGAGAACCAACTAATGAAAAACTGTTTTTT. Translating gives CASTRGGEPTNEKLFF.

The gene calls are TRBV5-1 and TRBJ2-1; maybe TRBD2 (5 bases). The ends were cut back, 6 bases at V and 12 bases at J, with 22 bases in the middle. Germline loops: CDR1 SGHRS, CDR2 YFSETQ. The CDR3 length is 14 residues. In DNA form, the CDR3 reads TGCGCCAGCAAGACTGAGGGCCTACAATTCGGGCAGTTCTTC. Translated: CASKTEGLQFGQFF.

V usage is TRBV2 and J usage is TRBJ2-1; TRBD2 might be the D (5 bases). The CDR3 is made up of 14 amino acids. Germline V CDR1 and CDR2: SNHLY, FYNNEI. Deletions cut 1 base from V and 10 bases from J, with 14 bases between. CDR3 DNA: TGTGCCAGCAGTGAAGGACTACTCGTTTGGGAGCAGTTCTTC. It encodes CASSEGLLVWEQFF.

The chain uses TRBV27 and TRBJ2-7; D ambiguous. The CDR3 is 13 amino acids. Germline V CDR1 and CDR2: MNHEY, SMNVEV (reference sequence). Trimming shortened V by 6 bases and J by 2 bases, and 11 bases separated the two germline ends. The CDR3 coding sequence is TGTGCCAGCAGGGGCAGCCGACCCTACGAGCAGTACTTC. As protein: CASRGSRPYEQYF.

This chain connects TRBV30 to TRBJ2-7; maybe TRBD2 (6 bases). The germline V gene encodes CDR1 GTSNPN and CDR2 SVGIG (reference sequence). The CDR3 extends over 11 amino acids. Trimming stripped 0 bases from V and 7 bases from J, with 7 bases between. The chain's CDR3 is CAWSVRGEQYF. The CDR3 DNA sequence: TGTGCCTGGAGTGTACGGGGGGAGCAGTACTTC.

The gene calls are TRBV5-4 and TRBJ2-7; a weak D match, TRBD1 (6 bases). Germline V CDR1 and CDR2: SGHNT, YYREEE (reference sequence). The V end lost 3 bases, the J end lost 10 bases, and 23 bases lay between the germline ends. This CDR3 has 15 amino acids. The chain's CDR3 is CASSSTGTKLTTQYF. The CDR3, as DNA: TGTGCCAGCAGCTCCACCGGGACAAAGCTCACTACCCAGTACTTC.

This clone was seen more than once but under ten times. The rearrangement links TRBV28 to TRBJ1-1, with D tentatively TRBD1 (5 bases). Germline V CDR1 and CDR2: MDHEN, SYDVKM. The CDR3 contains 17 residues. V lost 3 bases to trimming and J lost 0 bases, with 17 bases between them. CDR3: CASSLDRGWNMNTEAFF. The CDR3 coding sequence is TGTGCCAGCAGTTTGGATAGGGGTTGGAACATGAACACTGAAGCTTTCTTT.

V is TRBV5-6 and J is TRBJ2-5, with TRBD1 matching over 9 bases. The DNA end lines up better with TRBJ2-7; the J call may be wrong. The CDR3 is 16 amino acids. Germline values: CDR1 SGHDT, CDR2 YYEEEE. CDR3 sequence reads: CASRGDRALKPYEQYF. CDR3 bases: TGTGCCAGCAGAGGGGACAGGGCCCTTAAACCTTACGAGCAGTACTTC.

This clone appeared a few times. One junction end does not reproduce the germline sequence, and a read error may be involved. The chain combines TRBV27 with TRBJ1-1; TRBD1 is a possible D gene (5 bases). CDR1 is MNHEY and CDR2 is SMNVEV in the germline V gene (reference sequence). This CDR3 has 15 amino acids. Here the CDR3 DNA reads TGTGCCAGCAGTTTATCGGGGGACTCAAGAACTGCAGCTTTCTTT. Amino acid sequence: CASSLSGDSRTAAFF.

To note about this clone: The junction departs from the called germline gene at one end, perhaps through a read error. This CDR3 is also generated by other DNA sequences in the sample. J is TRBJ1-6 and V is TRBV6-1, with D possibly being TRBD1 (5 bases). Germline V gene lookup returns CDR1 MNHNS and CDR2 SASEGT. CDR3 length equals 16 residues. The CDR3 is CASSEGVEGINSPLHF. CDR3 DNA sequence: TGTGCCAGCAGTGAAGGGGTGGAGGGGATCAATTCCCCCCTCCACTTT.

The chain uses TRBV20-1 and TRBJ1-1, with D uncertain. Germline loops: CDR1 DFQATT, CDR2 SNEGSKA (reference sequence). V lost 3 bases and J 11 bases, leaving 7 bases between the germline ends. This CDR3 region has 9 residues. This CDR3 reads CSASSRAFF. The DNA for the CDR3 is TGCAGTGCTAGCTCCCGGGCTTTCTTT.

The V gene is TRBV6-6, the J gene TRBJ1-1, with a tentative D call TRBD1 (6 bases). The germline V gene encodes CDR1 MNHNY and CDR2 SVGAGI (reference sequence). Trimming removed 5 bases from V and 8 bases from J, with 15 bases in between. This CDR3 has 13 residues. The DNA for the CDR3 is TGTGCCAGCAGTCACCATTCCGGGACAGAAGCTTTCTTT. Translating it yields CASSHHSGTEAFF.

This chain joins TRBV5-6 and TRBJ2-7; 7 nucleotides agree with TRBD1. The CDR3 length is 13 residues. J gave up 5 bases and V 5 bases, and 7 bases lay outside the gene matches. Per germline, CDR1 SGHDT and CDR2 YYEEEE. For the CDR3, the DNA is TGTGCCAGCAGTTCCACAGGGGTCCACGAGCAGTACTTC. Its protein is CASSSTGVHEQYF.

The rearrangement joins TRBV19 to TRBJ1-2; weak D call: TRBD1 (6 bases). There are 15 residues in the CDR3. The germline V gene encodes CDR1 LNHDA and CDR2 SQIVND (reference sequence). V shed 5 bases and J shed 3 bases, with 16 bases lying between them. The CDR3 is CASSPGTPGYYGYTF. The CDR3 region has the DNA TGTGCCAGTAGTCCCGGGACACCCGGTTACTATGGCTACACCTTC.

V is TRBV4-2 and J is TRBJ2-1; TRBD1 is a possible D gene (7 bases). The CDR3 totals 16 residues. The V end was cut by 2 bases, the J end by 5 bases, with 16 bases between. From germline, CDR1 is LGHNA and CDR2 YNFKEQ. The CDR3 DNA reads TGTGCCAGCAGCCAACCGACCGCGGGACAGCACAATGAGCAGTTCTTC. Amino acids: CASSQPTAGQHNEQFF.

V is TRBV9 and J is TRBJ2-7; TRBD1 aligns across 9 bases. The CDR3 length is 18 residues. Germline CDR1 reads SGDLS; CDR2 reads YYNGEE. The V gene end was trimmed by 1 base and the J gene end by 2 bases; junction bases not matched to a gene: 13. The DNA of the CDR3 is TGTGCCAGCAGCGTATACGGGACAGGGCTCATTTTACCCTACGAGCAGTACTTC. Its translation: CASSVYGTGLILPYEQYF.

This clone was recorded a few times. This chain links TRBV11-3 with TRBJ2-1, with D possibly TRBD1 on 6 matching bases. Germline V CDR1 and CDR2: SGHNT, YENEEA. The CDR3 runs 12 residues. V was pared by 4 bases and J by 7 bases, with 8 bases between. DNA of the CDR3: TGTGCCAGCAGCTCGGACAGAAATGAGCAGTTCTTC. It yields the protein CASSSDRNEQFF.

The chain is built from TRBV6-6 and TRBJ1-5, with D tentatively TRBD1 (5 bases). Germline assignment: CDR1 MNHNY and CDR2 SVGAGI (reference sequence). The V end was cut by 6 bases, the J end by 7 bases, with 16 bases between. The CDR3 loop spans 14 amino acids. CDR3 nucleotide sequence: TGTGCCAGCAGCCAAGGGAGGGGTTCACAGCCCCAGCATTTT. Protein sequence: CASSQGRGSQPQHF.

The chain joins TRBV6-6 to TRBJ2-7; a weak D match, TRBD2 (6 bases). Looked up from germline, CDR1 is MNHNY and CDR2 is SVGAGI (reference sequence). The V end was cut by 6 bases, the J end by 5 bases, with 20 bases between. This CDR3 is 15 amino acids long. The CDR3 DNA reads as TGTGCCAGCAGCGACTGGGGGAGGAAAAAGGACGAGCAGTACTTC. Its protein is CASSDWGRKKDEQYF.

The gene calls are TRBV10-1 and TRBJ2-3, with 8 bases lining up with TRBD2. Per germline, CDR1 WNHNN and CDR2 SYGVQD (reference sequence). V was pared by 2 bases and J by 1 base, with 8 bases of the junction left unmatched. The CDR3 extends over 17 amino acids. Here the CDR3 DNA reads TGCGCCAGCAGTGAGCTTTGGGCGGGGGGAGGCACAGATACGCAGTATTTT. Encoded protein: CASSELWAGGGTDTQYF.

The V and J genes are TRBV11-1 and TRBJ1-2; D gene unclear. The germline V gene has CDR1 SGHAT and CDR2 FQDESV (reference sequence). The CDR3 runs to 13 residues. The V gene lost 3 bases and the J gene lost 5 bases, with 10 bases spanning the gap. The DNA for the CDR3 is TGTGCCAGCAGCTTGAGAACGGGGTATGGCTACACCTTC. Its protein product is CASSLRTGYGYTF.

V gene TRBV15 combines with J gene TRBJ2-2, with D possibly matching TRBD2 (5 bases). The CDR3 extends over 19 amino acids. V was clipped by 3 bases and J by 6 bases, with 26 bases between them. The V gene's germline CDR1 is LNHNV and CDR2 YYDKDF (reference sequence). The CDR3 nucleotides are TGTGCCACCAGCAGGTTGCCTTTACCGGGAAGACGTGGACCCGGGGAGCTGTTTTTT. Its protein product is CATSRLPLPGRRGPGELFF.

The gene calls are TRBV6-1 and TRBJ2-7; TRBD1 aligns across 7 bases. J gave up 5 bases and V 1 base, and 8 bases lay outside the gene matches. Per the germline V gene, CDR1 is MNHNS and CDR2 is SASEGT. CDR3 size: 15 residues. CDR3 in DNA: TGTGCCAGCAGTGAAGGCCATGGACAGGTCGACGAGCAGTACTTC. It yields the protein CASSEGHGQVDEQYF.

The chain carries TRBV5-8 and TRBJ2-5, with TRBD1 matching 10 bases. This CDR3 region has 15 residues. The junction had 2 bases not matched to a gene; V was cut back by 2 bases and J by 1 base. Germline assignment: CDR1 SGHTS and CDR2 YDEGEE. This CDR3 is CASSLGTGAQETQYF. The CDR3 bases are TGTGCCAGCAGCTTAGGGACAGGGGCCCAAGAGACCCAGTACTTC.